These T cell receptor beta chains were read from a single sample in a study of shared clonotypes between healthy human individuals. Only in-frame clones appear in the TCRdb table, and some are missing; sequencing was by immunoSEQ multiplex PCR. The sample holds approximately 1,000,000 clones, 60% to 80% seen once. What was sequenced was memory CD4+ T cells from PBMCs. The receptors originated from a young man in good health. Some clones in this sample may be carry-over from other donors' samples. Each CDR3 is given with its conserved first and last residue. Fields, in order: V gene, CDR3 length, J gene, clone size, D gene, CDR3 DNA, CDR3 protein. A D gene is named only where the DNA matches it firmly. Clone sizes are given selectively: once, few, many, or a class where the clone is expanded.

V: TRBV7-9; length: 15; J: TRBJ2-3; size: -; D: TRBD2; DNA: TGTGCCAGCAGCTGGACTAGCGGGAGTGGAGATACGCAGTATTTT; CDR3: CASSWTSGSGDTQYF
V: TRBV6-1; length: 12; J: TRBJ1-1; size: few; D: -; DNA: TGTGCCAGCAGCCTAAGGGAGACTGAAGCTTTCTTT; CDR3: CASSLRETEAFF
V: TRBV4-1; length: 14; J: TRBJ1-2; size: -; D: -; DNA: TGCGCCAGCAGCCAGGGGGACTCTCGGGATGGCTACACCTTC; CDR3: CASSQGDSRDGYTF
V: TRBV9; length: 18; J: TRBJ2-3; size: few; D: TRBD2; DNA: TGTGCCAGCAGCGTAGGGGCTAGCGGGAGTCCTAGCACAGATACGCAGTATTTT; CDR3: CASSVGASGSPSTDTQYF
V: TRBV28; length: 16; J: TRBJ2-7; size: many; D: TRBD2; DNA: TGTGCCAGCAGTTTCCTGATAGCGGGCCTAACCTACGAGCAGTACTTC; CDR3: CASSFLIAGLTYEQYF
V: TRBV11-2; length: 15; J: TRBJ2-1; size: -; D: TRBD1; DNA: TGTGCCAGCAGCTTAGGACAGGGGTCGTACAATGAGCAGTTCTTC; CDR3: CASSLGQGSYNEQFF
V: TRBV29-1; length: 14; J: TRBJ2-3; size: -; D: TRBD1; DNA: TGCAGCGCCCCCCTTCAGGGGGGCACAGATACGCAGTATTTT; CDR3: CSAPLQGGTDTQYF
V: TRBV2; length: 17; J: TRBJ2-3; size: -; D: TRBD2; DNA: TGTGCCAGCCGACAGGGGGGTAGCGGGAGGGCCTTAGATACGCAGTATTTT; CDR3: CASRQGGSGRALDTQYF
V: TRBV7-2; length: 14; J: TRBJ2-5; size: -; D: -; DNA: TGTGCCAGCAGCTTAGCAGGGAACCAAGAGACCCAGTACTTC; CDR3: CASSLAGNQETQYF
V: TRBV19; length: 15; J: TRBJ1-4; size: few; D: -; DNA: TGTGCCAGTAGTACCCAGATTGCAACTAATGAAAAACTGTTTTTT; CDR3: CASSTQIATNEKLFF
V: TRBV19; length: 17; J: TRBJ1-3; size: -; D: -; DNA: TGTGCCAGTAGTATATGGCGAGGGGCCAGCTCTGGAAACACCATATATTTT; CDR3: CASSIWRGASSGNTIYF
V: TRBV5-1; length: 15; J: TRBJ2-2; size: -; D: -; DNA: TGCGCCAGCAGCTTGGCGCTGGGGGGCACCGGGGAGCTGTTTTTT; CDR3: CASSLALGGTGELFF
V: TRBV7-9; length: 17; J: TRBJ2-7; size: -; D: -; DNA: TGTGCCAGCAGCTTCGGCGGGGGCGGCGGTCTTCCCTACGAGCAGTACTTC; CDR3: CASSFGGGGGLPYEQYF
V: TRBV18; length: 18; J: TRBJ2-7; size: once; D: TRBD2; DNA: TGTGCCAGCTCACTCCTAAGGACTAGCGGGAGAGGAATGGACGAGCAGTACTTC; CDR3: CASSLLRTSGRGMDEQYF
V: TRBV5-4; length: 13; J: TRBJ2-1; size: -; D: -; DNA: TGTGCCAGCAGCTTGTCCGGAAACAATGAGCAGTTCTTC; CDR3: CASSLSGNNEQFF
V: TRBV15; length: 17; J: TRBJ1-5; size: once; D: -; DNA: TGTGCCACCAGCAGAGAGGGTTTAGGGCATAGCAATCAGCCCCAGCATTTT; CDR3: CATSREGLGHSNQPQHF
V: TRBV27; length: 13; J: TRBJ2-7; size: few; D: -; DNA: TGTGCCAGCAGCCGACGACCCGCCTACGAGCAGTACTTC; CDR3: CASSRRPAYEQYF
V: TRBV28; length: 14; J: TRBJ2-5; size: -; D: -; DNA: TGTGCCACCGGCCCGGGCAGGGGAGGTGGGACCCAGTACTTC; CDR3: CATGPGRGGGTQYF
V: TRBV7-2; length: 16; J: TRBJ2-7; size: few; D: TRBD2; DNA: TGTGCCAGCAGCGACCGGTCAGGCAGGGAGGGTTACGAGCAGTACTTC; CDR3: CASSDRSGREGYEQYF
V: TRBV2; length: 16; J: TRBJ2-7; size: few; D: -; DNA: TGTGCCAGCAGTGATTGGGACTCCCGTTCGGTCTACGAGCAGTACTTC; CDR3: CASSDWDSRSVYEQYF
V: TRBV5-1; length: 17; J: TRBJ2-1; size: once; D: TRBD2; DNA: TGCGCCAGCAGCTCCCTGGGGAGCGGGAGGGCCGTGGATGAGCAGTTCTTC; CDR3: CASSSLGSGRAVDEQFF
V: TRBV25-1; length: 12; J: TRBJ2-7; size: -; D: -; DNA: TGTGCCAGCAGTGCATTCCAGAGCGAGCAGTACTTC; CDR3: CASSAFQSEQYF
V: TRBV27; length: 13; J: TRBJ2-7; size: -; D: TRBD1; DNA: TGTGCCAGCAGCACCCCGGGGACAGGGAGGCAGTACTTC; CDR3: CASSTPGTGRQYF
V: TRBV5-6; length: 14; J: TRBJ2-3; size: -; D: TRBD2; DNA: TGTGCCAGCAGCTTGGTAGCGGGAGAAGATACGCAGTATTTT; CDR3: CASSLVAGEDTQYF
V: TRBV19; length: 13; J: TRBJ1-1; size: -; D: -; DNA: TGTGCCAGTAGTTACAGGGAAGGAACTGAAGCTTTCTTT; CDR3: CASSYREGTEAFF
V: TRBV15; length: 14; J: TRBJ2-3; size: few; D: TRBD1; DNA: TGTGCCACCAGCGTGGGACAGGGTTTTGATACGCAGTATTTT; CDR3: CATSVGQGFDTQYF
V: TRBV6-5; length: 14; J: TRBJ1-4; size: -; D: -; DNA: TGTGCCAGTTACAGGGAAGGAACTAATGAAAAACTGTTTTTT; CDR3: CASYREGTNEKLFF
V: TRBV14; length: 16; J: TRBJ1-1; size: few; D: -; DNA: TGTGCCAGCAGCCAAGATTGGGGGGGCGTGAACACTGAAGCTTTCTTT; CDR3: CASSQDWGGVNTEAFF
V: TRBV6-1; length: 13; J: TRBJ1-1; size: -; D: -; DNA: TGTGCCAGCAGTGAATGGTTGGAGGGGAGAGCTTTCTTT; CDR3: CASSEWLEGRAFF
V: TRBV30; length: 15; J: TRBJ1-2; size: once; D: TRBD1; DNA: TGTGCCTGGAGTTCGGGGACAGCGACCAACTATGGCTACACCTTC; CDR3: CAWSSGTATNYGYTF
V: TRBV7-9; length: 12; J: TRBJ1-5; size: -; D: -; DNA: TGTGCCAGCAGCTTAGATCCGGGCCCCCAGCATTTT; CDR3: CASSLDPGPQHF
V: TRBV26; length: 12; J: TRBJ1-1; size: -; D: -; DNA: TGTGCCAGCACCGCCCGCGGCACTGAAGCTTTCTTT; CDR3: CASTARGTEAFF
V: TRBV6-5; length: 15; J: TRBJ2-1; size: -; D: TRBD1; DNA: TGTGCCAGCAGTGGACGGACAGGGGGAGGCTATGAGCAGTTCTTC; CDR3: CASSGRTGGGYEQFF
V: TRBV10-3; length: 15; J: TRBJ2-1; size: -; D: TRBD2; DNA: TGTGCCATACTCCAGTCGGGGGGCTCCTACAATGAGCAGTTCTTC; CDR3: CAILQSGGSYNEQFF
V: TRBV6-1; length: 12; J: TRBJ2-3; size: -; D: -; DNA: TGTGCCAGCCAACCAACCACAGATACGCAGTATTTT; CDR3: CASQPTTDTQYF
V: TRBV4-2; length: 12; J: TRBJ1-2; size: -; D: -; DNA: TGTGCCAGCAGCCATCATGGGGGTGGCTACACCTTC; CDR3: CASSHHGGGYTF